The clone carrying this TCR beta chain was counted once. Survey-level TCR beta sequencing used the immunoSEQ assay. Assay used: immunoSEQ multiplex PCR; TCRdb lists only in-frame clones, some missing. The sample yields around 50,000 clones, about 92% seen once. CDR3 length equals 14 residues. The germline V gene encodes CDR1 SGHTA and CDR2 FQGNSA. The V end was cut by 1 base, the J end by 9 bases, with 15 bases between. The TCR comes from a middle-aged man with rheumatoid arthritis. The rearrangement joins TRBV7-2 to TRBJ1-1; D unclear. Sequencing used PBMCs. The CDR3 DNA sequence: TGTGCCAGCAGCTTAGAGATCGGACGGTTGAAAGCTTTCTTT. This codes for CASSLEIGRLKAFF.